This TCR beta chain was captured in a study of naive and memory T cell subsets listed by TCRdb under 2017. Notes on the research overall: The figure summarizing these samples reported ten or so blood donors, 7 tuberculin skin test biopsies and 3 saline control biopsies. PCR2 was typically a SYBR Green qPCR stopped at a set threshold; low-input samples could instead use end-point PCR (approximately 6 cycles).

Libraries were built with 5' RACE. The ligated cDNA was amplified by four rounds of PCR, in which nested alpha and beta constant region primers were used together with the SP2 primer. For the blood and skin samples, TCR RNA was reverse transcribed with SuperScript IV using primers for the alpha and beta constant regions. An oligonucleotide carrying the Illumina SP2 primer and a UMI was ligated to the 3' end of the cDNA by means of T4 RNA ligase 1. To prevent hairpin formation, the 12-nucleotide UMI was made up of two random hexamers with an eight-base spacer between them. From the second PCR onward, the TCR alpha and beta chain libraries were handled separately, and dual indexing was used for multiplexing. After pooling, the indexed libraries were analyzed by capillary electrophoresis and sequenced on either an Illumina MiSeq or NextSeq. PhiX DNA at roughly 4.5-8% was spiked into libraries to increase base diversity and improve cluster recognition. Concerning the study's data processing: Demultiplexor pulled UMIs out of read 2, joined the UMIs with the TCR sequence from read 1, and separated reads according to sample indices. Decombinator identified V and J genes and V-J junctions, assigning each TCR a five-part identifier including V and J deletions. UMIs were used by Collapsinator to correct sequencing errors and PCR amplification heterogeneity, so that a UMI-based abundance was obtained for each TCR. Identifiers were converted to nucleotide sequence by CDR3Translator and translated to amino acids, and CDR3 regions were extracted on the basis of terminal motifs. After normalization to the amount of input RNA, error-corrected alpha and beta TCR counts from blood and skin were compared. TCRdb reprocessed the public reads (quality trimming at Q25 with fastp, clone calling with MiXCR) and kept in-frame beta chains. A single entry per CDR3 protein holds the most common genes and DNA from its merged rows. The authors' filters were not applied to this entry. The sample table lists 30,000 or so distinct CDR3 sequences, over 15% of them with a count of one. The top ten constitute around 2.7% of the sample.

General conclusions and limits of the study: The RNA-based method was acknowledged as potentially sensitive to TCR transcript changes with T cell activation and differentiation.

Comments on this clonotype: Its cognate antigen has yet to be identified. It has no much larger one-base neighbor in the sample; base qualities were not kept.

A robust, sensitive protocol for the amplification, sequencing and analysis of TCRs was described in the study, in which 3' ligation of a UMI-containing oligonucleotide to TCR cDNA was used. Whole blood analysis involved drawing under 3 ml of peripheral blood from adult healthy volunteers into Tempus tubes and then extracting RNA following the manufacturer's instructions. Total RNA was used without cell sorting and was treated with RQ1 DNase before reverse transcription, with a target input of about 1 to 1000 ng. Skin biopsy and whole blood libraries were made to test pipeline robustness in samples where T cells form a minority population. V is cut by 3 bases and J by 2 bases, and the space between the germline ends is 8 bases. CDR3 length: 14 amino acids, cysteine to phenylalanine. Solely the CDR3 DNA is kept, with 42 bases framed from the first base.

Here the chain combines TRBV12-3 or TRBV12-4 and TRBJ1-3; no confident D gene assignment can be made. This TCR came from a female donor in good health. Here is the DNA: TGTGCCAGCAGTTTGGATTGGGCTGGAAACACCATATATTTT. Its coded protein is CASSLDWAGNTIYF.